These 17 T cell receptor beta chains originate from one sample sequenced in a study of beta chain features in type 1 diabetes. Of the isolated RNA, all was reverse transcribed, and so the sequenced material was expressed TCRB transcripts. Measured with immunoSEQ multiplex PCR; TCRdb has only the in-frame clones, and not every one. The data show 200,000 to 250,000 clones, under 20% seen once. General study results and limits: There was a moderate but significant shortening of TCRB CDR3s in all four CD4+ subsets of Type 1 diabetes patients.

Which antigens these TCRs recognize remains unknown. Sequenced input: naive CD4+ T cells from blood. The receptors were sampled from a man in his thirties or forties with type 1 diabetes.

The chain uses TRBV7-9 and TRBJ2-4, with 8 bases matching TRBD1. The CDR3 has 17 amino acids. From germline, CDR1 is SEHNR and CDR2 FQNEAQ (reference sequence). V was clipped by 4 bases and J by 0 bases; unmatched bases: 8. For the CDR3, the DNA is TGTGCCAGCAGCTCAGACAGGGGAGGATTAGCCAAAAACATTCAGTACTTC. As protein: CASSSDRGGLAKNIQYF.

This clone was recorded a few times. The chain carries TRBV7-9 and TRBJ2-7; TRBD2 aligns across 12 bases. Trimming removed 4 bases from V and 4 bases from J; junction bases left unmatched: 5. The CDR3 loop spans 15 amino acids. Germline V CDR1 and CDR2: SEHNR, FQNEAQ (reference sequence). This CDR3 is CASSSLAGGYYEQYF. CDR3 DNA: TGTGCCAGCAGCTCACTAGCGGGAGGTTATTACGAGCAGTACTTC.

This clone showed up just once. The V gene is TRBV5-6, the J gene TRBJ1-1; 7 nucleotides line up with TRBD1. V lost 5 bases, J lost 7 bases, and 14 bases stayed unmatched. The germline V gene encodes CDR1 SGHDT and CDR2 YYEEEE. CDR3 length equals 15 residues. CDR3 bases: TGTGCCAGCAGGCGAATAGGGGGCTACGGTGGTGAAGCTTTCTTT. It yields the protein CASRRIGGYGGEAFF.

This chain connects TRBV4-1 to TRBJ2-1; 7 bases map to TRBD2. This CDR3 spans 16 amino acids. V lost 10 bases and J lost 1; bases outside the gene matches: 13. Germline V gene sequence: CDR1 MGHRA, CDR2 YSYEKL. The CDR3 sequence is CATRALAGHSYNEQFF. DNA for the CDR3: TGCGCCACCAGAGCTTTAGCGGGCCATTCCTACAATGAGCAGTTCTTC.

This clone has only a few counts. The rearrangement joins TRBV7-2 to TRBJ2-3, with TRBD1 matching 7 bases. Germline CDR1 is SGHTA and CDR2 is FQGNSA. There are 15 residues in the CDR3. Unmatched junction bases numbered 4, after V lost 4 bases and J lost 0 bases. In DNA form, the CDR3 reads TGTGCCAGCAGCTACAACAGGGGTAGCACAGATACGCAGTATTTT. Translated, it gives CASSYNRGSTDTQYF. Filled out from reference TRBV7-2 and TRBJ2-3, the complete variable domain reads GAGVSQSPSNKVTEKGKDVELRCDPISGHTALYWYRQSLGQGLEFLIYFQGNSAPDKSGLPSDRFSAERTGGSVSTLTIQRTQQEDSAVYLCASSYNRGSTDTQYFGPGTRLTVL.

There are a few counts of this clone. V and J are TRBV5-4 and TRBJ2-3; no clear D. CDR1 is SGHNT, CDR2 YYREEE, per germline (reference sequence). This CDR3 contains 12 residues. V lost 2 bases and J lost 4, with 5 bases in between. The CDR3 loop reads CASSFWSDTQYF. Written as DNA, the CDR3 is TGTGCCAGCAGCTTCTGGTCAGATACGCAGTATTTT. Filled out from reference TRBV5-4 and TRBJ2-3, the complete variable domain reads ETGVTQSPTHLIKTRGQQVTLRCSSQSGHNTVSWYQQALGQGPQFIFQYYREEENGRGNFPPRFSGLQFPNYSSELNVNALELDDSALYLCASSFWSDTQYFGPGTRLTVL.

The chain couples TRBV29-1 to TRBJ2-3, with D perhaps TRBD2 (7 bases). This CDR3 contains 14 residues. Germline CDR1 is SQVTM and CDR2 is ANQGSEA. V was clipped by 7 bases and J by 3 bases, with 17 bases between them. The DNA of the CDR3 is TGCAGCGAATCCGGGGGCGGGAGAACAGATACGCAGTATTTT. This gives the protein CSESGGGRTDTQYF.

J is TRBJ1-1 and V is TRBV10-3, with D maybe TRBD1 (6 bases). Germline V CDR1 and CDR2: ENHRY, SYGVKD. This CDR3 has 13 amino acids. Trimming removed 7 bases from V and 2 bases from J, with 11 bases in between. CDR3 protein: CAIMNRDNTEAFF. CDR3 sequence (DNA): TGTGCCATCATGAACAGGGATAACACTGAAGCTTTCTTT.

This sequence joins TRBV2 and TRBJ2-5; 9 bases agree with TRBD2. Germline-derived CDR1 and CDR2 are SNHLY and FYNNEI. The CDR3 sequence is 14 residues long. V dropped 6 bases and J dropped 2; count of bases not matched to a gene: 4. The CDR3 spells CASRASGTQETQYF. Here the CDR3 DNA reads TGTGCCAGCAGAGCTAGCGGGACGCAAGAGACCCAGTACTTC. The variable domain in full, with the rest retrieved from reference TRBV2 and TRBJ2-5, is EPEVTQTPSHQVTQMGQEVILRCVPISNHLYFYWYRQILGQKVEFLVSFYNNEISEKSEIFDDQFSVERPDGSNFTLKIRSTKLEDSAMYFCASRASGTQETQYFGPGTRLLVL.

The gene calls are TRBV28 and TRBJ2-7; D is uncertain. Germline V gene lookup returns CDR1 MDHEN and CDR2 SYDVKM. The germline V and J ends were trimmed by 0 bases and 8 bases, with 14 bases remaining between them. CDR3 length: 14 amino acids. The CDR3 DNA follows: TGTGCCAGCAGTTTATGGACCACCTCTGAGAAGCAGTACTTC. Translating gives CASSLWTTSEKQYF.

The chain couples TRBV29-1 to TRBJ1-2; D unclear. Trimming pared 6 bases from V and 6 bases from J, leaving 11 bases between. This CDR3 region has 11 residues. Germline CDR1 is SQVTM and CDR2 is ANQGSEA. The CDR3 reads CSVILRDGYTF. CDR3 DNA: TGCAGCGTGATCTTAAGAGATGGCTACACCTTC.

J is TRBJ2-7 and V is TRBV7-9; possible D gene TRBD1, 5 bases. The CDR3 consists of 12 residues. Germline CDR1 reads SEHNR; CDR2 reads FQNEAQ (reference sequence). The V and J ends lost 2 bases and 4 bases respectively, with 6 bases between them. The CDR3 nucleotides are TGTGCCAGCAGCTTACAGGGTTACGAGCAGTACTTC. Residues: CASSLQGYEQYF. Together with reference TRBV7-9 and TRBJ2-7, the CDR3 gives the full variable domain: DTGVSQNPRHKITKRGQNVTFRCDPISEHNRLYWYRQTLGQGPEFLTYFQNEAQLEKSRLLSDRFSAERPKGSFSTLEIQRTEQGDSAMYLCASSLQGYEQYFGPGTRLTVT.

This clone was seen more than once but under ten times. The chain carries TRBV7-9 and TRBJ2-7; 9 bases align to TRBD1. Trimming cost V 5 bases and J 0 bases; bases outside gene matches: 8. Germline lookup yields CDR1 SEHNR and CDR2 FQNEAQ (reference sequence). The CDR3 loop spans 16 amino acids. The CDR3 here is CASSPYSTGGSYEQYF. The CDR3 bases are TGTGCCAGCAGCCCTTACTCGACAGGGGGCTCCTACGAGCAGTACTTC.

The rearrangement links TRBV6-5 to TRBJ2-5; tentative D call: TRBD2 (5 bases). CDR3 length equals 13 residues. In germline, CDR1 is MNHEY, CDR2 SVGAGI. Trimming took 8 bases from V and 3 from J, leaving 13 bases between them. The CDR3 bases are TGTGCCAGCGGATCTAGCAGGAAAGAGACCCAGTACTTC. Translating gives CASGSSRKETQYF.

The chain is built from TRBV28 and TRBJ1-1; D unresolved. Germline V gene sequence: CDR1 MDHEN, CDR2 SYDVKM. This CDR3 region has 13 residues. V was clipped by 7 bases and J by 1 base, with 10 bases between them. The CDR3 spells CASILPTNTEAFF. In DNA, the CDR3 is TGTGCCAGCATACTACCAACGAACACTGAAGCTTTCTTT.

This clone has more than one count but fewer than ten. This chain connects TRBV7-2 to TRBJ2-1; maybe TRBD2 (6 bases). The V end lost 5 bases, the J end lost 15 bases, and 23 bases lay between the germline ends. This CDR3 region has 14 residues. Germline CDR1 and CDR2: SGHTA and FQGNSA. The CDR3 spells CASSHRLEGPSTFF. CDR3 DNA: TGTGCCAGCAGCCATCGACTAGAGGGGCCTTCGACGTTCTTC.

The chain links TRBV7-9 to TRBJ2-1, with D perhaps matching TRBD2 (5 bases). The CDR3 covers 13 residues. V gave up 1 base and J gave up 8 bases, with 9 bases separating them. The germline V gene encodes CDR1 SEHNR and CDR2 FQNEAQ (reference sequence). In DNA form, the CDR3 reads TGTGCCAGCAGCTTAGGAGGGTACGATGAGCAGTTCTTC. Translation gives CASSLGGYDEQFF.